This T cell receptor beta chain was identified in a study of shared clonotypes between healthy human individuals (dated by TCRdb to 2020 to 2021). Notes on the research overall: Three men and two women, aged 18 to 49 years, made up the cohort. Per donor, three plates each were used for CD4 naive and CD4 memory, two for CD8 naive, and one for CD8 memory. To estimate repertoire size and how much clonotype sharing occurs between individuals, the study deeply sequenced the blood TCR repertoires of about 5 healthy adults. To increase sequencing depth and limit assay-specific biases, TCR repertoire library preparation and sequencing were carried out by different laboratories using diverse techniques. Leukapheresis yielded between about 0.85 and 10 billion PBMCs per donor. Study-wide findings and limitations: Even with the large sequencing depth, rarefaction of the sorted-subset datasets indicated that sequencing was incomplete. Based on pairwise subsampling, the degree of clonotype sharing among donors was expected to be affected by sequencing depth. Compared with non-shared clonotypes, clonotypes shared by all four sorted-subset donors had higher generation probabilities. Estimated clonotype richness was generally larger for naive than for memory subsets. The genetic and exposure-history diversity represented was limited by the small number of donors. When a few donors were compared, the shared fraction of clonotypes was 5% to 6.5% for naive CD4, approximately 3.5% for naive CD8, roughly 2.3% for memory CD4, and 0.35% to 0.4% for memory CD8. Only blood was sampled, and tissue TCR repertoires likely differ from those in blood.

The donors were healthy, HIV-negative adults with no recently reported acute infections or vaccinations. Only Caucasian adults living in Nashville, Tennessee, USA were represented among the donors. CD4+ T cells were enriched through magnetic negative selection, after which naive cells were positively selected on CD45RA and the remaining negative fraction served as the memory subset. After blood collection by leukapheresis, PBMCs were isolated using Ficoll-Histopaque density gradient centrifugation and then cryopreserved in the vapor phase of liquid nitrogen. Analytical flow cytometry was used to check the purity and quantity of each magnetically sorted T cell population. From each sorted fraction, genomic DNA was isolated and quantified by UV absorbance on a Nanodrop 2000c. With respect to this clone: Its antigen is unknown. The sample holds no much larger clone one base away, and base qualities are not on file.

Using the deep immunoSEQ assay, multiplex PCR amplified TCR CDR3 regions from genomic DNA. Genomic DNA extracted from each cell subset was distributed evenly over all wells of several immunoSEQ 96-well plates, and each plate served as one replicate. For sorted subsets, 150 to 250 ng of genomic DNA, equivalent to around 29,000 T cell genomes, went into each replicate PCR. Purified libraries were quantified with a Qubit 3.0 fluorometer, sized on a Bioanalyzer 2100, and re-quantified with the KAPA Library Quantification kit. Every immunoSEQ 96-well plate was sequenced on a dedicated single-read 150-cycle Illumina NextSeq 550 flow cell. Regarding the original processing steps: Because the immunoSEQ output included only junctional sequences and no quality scores, the filtering could not be the same as the filtering used for full-length reads. Sequences were annotated with PyIR, a Python wrapper for IgBLAST v1.9, and V/J genes and CDR3 were assigned using IMGT germline references. Any read was removed if the V/J assignment was weak (E-value above 1e-6), the CDR3 was missing, or the read contained stop codons, out-of-frame junctions, or ambiguous translated residues. V3J clonotypes were defined by identical inferred V gene, J gene, and CDR3 amino acid sequence. The percentage overlap between two repertoires was calculated by dividing the number of shared unique clonotypes by the size of the smaller repertoire. Richness of each repertoire was evaluated using RTK rarefaction, the Chao1 estimator, and Recon v2.1 estimates of unobserved clonotypes. For all TCRbeta clonotypes obtained by the gDNA method from four donors, generation probabilities were computed with OLGA. The table comes from immuneACCESS by way of TCRdb, which keeps in-frame sequences with V and J called. Part of the clones is missing from these tables; in studies checked, under half for an unresolved V gene and the rest for unknown reasons. D and trimming were read from the DNA, whereas the V and J calls and clone size are those reported in that table. The sample contains more than 900,000 clones, 75% to 85% of them found a single time. Roughly 0.55% of the sample is in the top ten clones.

CDR1 and CDR2 were assigned from the germline V gene as SGHAT and FQNNGV. The trim is 5 bases for V and 0 bases for J, with a gap of 10 bases between the germline ends. From the cysteine up to the phenylalanine, the CDR3 has a length of 15 residues. The read is trimmed to its CDR3 DNA, 45 bases read in frame from base 1. Sequencing was done on a sample of memory CD4+ T cells from PBMCs. According to the study, the label for this sample's cell subset or site signals: CD45RA-negative fraction. The sequence was collected from a man younger than 30 in good health. Some clones in this sample may be carry-over from other donors' samples. The rearrangement joined TRBV11-2 to TRBJ1-4, and the D gene may be TRBD1, 5 bases matching. In nucleotides, the sequence is TGTGCCAGCAGCACACAGACAGCAACTAATGAAAAACTGTTTTTT. It codes for CASSTQTATNEKLFF.